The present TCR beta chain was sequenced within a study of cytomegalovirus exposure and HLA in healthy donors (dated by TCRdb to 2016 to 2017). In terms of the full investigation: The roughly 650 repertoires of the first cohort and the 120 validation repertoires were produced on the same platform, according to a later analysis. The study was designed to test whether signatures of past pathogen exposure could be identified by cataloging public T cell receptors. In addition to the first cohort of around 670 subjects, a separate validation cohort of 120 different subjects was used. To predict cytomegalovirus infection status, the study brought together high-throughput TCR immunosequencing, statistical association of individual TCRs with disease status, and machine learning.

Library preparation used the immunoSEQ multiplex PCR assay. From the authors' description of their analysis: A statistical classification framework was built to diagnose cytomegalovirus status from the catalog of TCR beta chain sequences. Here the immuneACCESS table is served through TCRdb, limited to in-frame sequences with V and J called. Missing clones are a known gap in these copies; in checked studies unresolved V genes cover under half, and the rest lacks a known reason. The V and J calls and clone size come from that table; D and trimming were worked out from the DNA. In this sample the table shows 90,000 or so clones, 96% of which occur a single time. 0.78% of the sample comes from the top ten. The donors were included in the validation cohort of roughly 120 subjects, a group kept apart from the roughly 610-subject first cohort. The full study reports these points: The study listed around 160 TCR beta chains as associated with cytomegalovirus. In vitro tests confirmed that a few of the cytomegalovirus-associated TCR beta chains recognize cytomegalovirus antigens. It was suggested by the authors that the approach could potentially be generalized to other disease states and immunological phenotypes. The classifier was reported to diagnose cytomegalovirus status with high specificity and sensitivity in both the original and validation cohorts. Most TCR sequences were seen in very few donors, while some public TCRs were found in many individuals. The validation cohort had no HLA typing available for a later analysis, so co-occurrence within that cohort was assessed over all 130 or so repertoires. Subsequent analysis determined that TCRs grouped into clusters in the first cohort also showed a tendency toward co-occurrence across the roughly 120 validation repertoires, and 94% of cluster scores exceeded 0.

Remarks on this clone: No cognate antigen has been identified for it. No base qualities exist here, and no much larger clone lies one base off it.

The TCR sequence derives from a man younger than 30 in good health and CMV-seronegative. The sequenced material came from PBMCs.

Here is the DNA: TGTGCCAGTAGTACGAATTGGCAGGGGAACTATGGCTACACCTTC. The translation is CASSTNWQGNYGYTF. The V and J genes are TRBV19 and TRBJ1-2; tentative D gene TRBD1, with 6 bases matching. V lost 4 bases and J lost 2 bases; the stretch between them is 14 bases long. The germline V gene (reference sequence) supplies CDR1 LNHDA and CDR2 SQIVND. The cysteine opens and the phenylalanine closes a CDR3 of 15 amino acids. Solely the CDR3 DNA is kept, with 45 bases framed from the first base. Here the CDR3 is joined to the reference TRBV19 and TRBJ1-2 genes, and the full variable domain is: DGGITQSPKYLFRKEGQNVTLSCEQNLNHDAMYWYRQDPGQGLRLIYYSQIVNDFQKGDIAEGYSVSREKKESFPLTVTSAQKNPTAFYLCASSTNWQGNYGYTFGSGTRLTVV.